This TCR beta chain was sequenced during a study of cytomegalovirus exposure and HLA in healthy donors. The study, taken as a whole, reports: TCR beta chain V- and J-gene trimming was linked, in a later analysis, to a missense variant in DCLRE1C.

As regards this clone: Its specificity is unknown.

PCR was performed using 60 Vbeta and 13 Jbeta primers. Sequenced by immunoSEQ multiplex PCR; TCRdb stores in-frame clones only, minus some. The table lists under 200,000 clones, 70% to 80% of them singletons. The sequencing sample was made of PBMCs. This sequence originates from a man in his forties or fifties in good health and CMV-seropositive.

The CDR3 nucleotides read TGTGCCAGCTCACCACCGGCTAGCGACTCGAACACCGGGGAGCTGTTTTTT. Its translation: CASSPPASDSNTGELFF. This chain connects TRBV18 to TRBJ2-2; possibly TRBD2 for D (6 bases). The CDR3 is made up of 17 amino acids. CDR1 KGHSH and CDR2 LQKENI come from the germline V gene. Trimming took 0 bases from V and 0 from J, leaving 11 bases between them. The entire variable domain, with the rest obtained from reference TRBV18 and TRBJ2-2, is as follows: NAGVMQNPRHLVRRRGQEARLRCSPMKGHSHVYWYRQLPEEGLKFMVYLQKENIIDESGMPKERFSAEFPKEGPSILRIQQVVRGDSAAYFCASSPPASDSNTGELFFGEGSRLTVL.